The entry below describes one T cell receptor (beta chain). Its antigen is unknown. The sample originates from a study of T cell repertoires in cytomegalovirus infection. In the study overall: In public TCR beta signatures, there were indications of both CMV infection and matching HLA type.

MiXCR, run by TCRdb on the reads, gives a single entry per CDR3 protein. The repertoire includes 900,000 to 950,000 distinct CDR3 sequences, approximately 31% of them detected once, and 10% to 15% sits in the top ten. Notes on the study in general: CMV carriers with the relevant HLA were identified by cumulative public TCR beta family frequency.

This receptor was obtained from a human donor in good health (CMV status not recorded). Some clones in this sample may be carry-over from other donors' samples. The material was cultured CD8+ T cells from PBMCs, obtained from culture after CMV antigen stimulation.

The CDR3 nucleotides are TGTGCCAGTAGTATAGCTGCCACTGAAGCTTTCTTT. This translates into CASSIAATEAFF. The chain links TRBV19 to TRBJ1-1; D is uncertain. Germline lookup yields CDR1 LNHDA and CDR2 SQIVND (reference sequence). Trimming shortened V by 1 base and J by 4 bases, and 4 bases separated the two germline ends. The CDR3 is made up of 12 amino acids.